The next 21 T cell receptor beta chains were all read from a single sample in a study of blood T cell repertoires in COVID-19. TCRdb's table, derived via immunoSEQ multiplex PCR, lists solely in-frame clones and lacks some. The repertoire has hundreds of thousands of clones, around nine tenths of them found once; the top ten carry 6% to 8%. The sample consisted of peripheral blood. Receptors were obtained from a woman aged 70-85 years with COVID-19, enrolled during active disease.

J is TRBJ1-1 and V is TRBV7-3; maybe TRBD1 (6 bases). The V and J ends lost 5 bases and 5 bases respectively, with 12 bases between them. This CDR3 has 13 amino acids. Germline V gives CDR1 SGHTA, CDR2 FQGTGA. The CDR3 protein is CASSHSRGTEAFF. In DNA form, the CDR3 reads TGTGCCAGCAGCCATTCTAGGGGGACTGAAGCTTTCTTT.

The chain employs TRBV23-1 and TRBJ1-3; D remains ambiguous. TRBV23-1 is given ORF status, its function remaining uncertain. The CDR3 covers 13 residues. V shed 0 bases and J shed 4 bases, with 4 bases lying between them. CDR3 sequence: CASSQSRGNTIYF. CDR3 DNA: TGCGCCAGCAGTCAATCGAGGGGAAACACCATATATTTT.

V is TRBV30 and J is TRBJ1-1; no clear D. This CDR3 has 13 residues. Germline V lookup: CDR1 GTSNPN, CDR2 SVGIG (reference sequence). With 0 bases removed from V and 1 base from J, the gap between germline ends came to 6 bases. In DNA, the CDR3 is TGTGCCTGGAGTGTACTTAGGAACACTGAAGCTTTCTTT. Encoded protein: CAWSVLRNTEAFF.

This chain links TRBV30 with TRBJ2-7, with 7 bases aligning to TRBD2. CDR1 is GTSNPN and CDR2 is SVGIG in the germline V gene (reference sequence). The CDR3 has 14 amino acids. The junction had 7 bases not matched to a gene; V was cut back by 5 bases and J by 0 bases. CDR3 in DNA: TGTGCCTGGGGAACCGGGACTATCTCCTACGAGCAGTACTTC. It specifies CAWGTGTISYEQYF.

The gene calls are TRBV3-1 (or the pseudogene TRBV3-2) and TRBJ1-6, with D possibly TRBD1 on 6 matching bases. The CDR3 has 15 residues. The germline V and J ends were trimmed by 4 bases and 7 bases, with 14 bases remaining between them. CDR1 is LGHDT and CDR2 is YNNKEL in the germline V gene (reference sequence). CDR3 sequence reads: CASSPRQAPNSPLHF. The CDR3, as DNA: TGTGCCAGCAGCCCCCGACAGGCACCAAATTCACCCCTCCACTTT.

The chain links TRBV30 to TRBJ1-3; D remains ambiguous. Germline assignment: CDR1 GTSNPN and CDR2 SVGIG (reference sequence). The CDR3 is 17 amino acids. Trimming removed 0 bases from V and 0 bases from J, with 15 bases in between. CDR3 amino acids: CAWSVRRFGSSGNTIYF. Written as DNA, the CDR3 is TGTGCCTGGAGTGTACGGCGGTTCGGGAGCTCTGGAAACACCATATATTTT.

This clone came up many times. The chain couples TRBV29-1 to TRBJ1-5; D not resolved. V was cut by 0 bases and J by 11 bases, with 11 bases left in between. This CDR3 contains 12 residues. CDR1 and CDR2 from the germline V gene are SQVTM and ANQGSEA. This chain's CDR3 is CSVEDREGSQHF. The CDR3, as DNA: TGCAGCGTTGAAGATCGGGAAGGATCCCAGCATTTT.

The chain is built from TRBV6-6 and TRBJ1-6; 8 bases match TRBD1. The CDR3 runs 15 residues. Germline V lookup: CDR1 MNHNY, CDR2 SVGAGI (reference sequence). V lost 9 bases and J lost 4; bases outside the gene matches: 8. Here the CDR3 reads CASHRTGMYNSPLHF. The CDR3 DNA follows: TGTGCCAGTCATCGGACAGGGATGTATAATTCACCCCTCCACTTT.

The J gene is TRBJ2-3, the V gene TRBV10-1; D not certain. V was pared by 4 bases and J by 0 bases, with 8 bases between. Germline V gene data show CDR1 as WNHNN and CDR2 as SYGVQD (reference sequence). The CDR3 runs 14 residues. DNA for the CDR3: TGCGCCAGCAGTGTGTCAACTAGCACAGATACGCAGTATTTT. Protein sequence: CASSVSTSTDTQYF.

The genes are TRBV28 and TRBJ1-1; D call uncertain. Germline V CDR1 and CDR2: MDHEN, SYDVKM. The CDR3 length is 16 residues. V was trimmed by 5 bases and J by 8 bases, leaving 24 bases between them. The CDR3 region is CASSPPGGWESSEAFF. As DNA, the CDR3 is TGTGCCAGCAGTCCCCCGGGAGGGTGGGAAAGTTCCGAAGCTTTCTTT.

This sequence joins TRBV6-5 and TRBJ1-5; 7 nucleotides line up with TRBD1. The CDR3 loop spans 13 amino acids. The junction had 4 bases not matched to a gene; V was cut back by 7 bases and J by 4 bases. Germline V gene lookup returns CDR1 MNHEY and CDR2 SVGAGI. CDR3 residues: CASIKTGNQPQHF. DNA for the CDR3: TGTGCCAGCATTAAGACAGGGAATCAGCCCCAGCATTTT.

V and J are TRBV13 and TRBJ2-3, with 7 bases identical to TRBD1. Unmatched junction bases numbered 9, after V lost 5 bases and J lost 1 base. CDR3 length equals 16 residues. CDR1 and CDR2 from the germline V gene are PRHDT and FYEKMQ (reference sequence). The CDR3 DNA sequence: TGTGCCAGCAGCACAGGGGAAACCCTTGGCACAGATACGCAGTATTTT. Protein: CASSTGETLGTDTQYF.

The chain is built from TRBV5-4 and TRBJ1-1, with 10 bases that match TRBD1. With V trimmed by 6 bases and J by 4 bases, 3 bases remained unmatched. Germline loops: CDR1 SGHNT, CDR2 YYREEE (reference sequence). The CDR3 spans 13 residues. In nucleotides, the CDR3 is TGTGCCAGCACCAGGACAGGGGGCACTGAAGCTTTCTTT. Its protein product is CASTRTGGTEAFF.

CDR3 residues: CASSVTGSTDTQYF. CDR3 sequence (DNA): TGTGCCAGCAGCGTGACAGGGTCCACAGATACGCAGTATTTT. The gene calls are TRBV7-9 and TRBJ2-3, with 7 positions matching TRBD1. The V segment lost 5 bases and the J segment 2 bases; nucleotides outside the gene matches: 4. The CDR3 consists of 14 residues. The V gene's germline CDR1 is SEHNR and CDR2 FQNEAQ (reference sequence).

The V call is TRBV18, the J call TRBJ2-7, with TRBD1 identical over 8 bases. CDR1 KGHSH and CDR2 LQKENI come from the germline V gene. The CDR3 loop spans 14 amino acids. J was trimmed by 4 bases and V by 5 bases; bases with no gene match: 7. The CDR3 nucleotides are TGTGCCAGCTCAGAAGGACAGGGTGGGTACGAGCAGTACTTC. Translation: CASSEGQGGYEQYF.

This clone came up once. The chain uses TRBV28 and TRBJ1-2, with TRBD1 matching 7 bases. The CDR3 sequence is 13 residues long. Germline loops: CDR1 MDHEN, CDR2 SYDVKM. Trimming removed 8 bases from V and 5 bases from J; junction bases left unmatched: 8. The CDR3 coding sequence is TGTGCCAGCGGTGACCTGACAGGGTATGGCTACACCTTC. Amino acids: CASGDLTGYGYTF.

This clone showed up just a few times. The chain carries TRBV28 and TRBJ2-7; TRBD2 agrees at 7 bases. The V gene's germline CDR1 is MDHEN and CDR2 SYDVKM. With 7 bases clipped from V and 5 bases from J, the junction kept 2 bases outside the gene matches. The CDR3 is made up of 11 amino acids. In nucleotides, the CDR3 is TGTGCCAGCACGGCGGGGGACGAGCAGTACTTC. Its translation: CASTAGDEQYF.

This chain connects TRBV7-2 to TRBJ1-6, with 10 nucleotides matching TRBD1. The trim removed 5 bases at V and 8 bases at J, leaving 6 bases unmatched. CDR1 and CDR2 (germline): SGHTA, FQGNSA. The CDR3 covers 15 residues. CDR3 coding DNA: TGTGCCAGCAGCCTTAGACAGGGGGCGGATTCACCCCTCCACTTT. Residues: CASSLRQGADSPLHF.

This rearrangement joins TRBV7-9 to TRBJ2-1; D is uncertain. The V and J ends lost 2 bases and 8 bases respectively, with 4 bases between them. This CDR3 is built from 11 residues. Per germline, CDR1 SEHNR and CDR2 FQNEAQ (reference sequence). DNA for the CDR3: TGTGCCAGCAGCTTAAGCGATGAGCAGTTCTTC. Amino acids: CASSLSDEQFF. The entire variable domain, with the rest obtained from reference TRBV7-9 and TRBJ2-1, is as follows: DTGVSQNPRHKITKRGQNVTFRCDPISEHNRLYWYRQTLGQGPEFLTYFQNEAQLEKSRLLSDRFSAERPKGSFSTLEIQRTEQGDSAMYLCASSLSDEQFFGPGTRLTVL.

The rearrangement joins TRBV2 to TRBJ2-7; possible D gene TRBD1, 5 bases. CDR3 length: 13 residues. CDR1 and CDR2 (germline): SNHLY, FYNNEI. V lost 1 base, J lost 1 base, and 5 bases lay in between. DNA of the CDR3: TGTGCCAGCAGTGAAGACAGGTCCTACGAGCAGTACTTC. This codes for CASSEDRSYEQYF. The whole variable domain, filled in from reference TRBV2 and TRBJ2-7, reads EPEVTQTPSHQVTQMGQEVILRCVPISNHLYFYWYRQILGQKVEFLVSFYNNEISEKSEIFDDQFSVERPDGSNFTLKIRSTKLEDSAMYFCASSEDRSYEQYFGPGTRLTVT.

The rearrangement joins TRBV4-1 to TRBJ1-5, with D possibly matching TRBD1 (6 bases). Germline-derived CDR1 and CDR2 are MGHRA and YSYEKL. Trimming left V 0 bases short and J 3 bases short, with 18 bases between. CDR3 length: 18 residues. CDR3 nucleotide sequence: TGCGCCAGCAGCCAAGACGTGACGGGGGGCCGAATCAATCAGCCCCAGCATTTT. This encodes CASSQDVTGGRINQPQHF.